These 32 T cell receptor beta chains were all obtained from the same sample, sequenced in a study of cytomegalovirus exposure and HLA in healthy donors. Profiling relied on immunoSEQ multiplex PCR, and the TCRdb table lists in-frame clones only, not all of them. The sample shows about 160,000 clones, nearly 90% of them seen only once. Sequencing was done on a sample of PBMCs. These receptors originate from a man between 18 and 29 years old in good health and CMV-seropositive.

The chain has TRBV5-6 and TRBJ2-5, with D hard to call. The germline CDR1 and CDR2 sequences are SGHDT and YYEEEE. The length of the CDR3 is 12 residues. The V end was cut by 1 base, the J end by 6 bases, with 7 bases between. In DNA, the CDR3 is TGTGCCAGCAGCTTGAAGGAGCAGACCCAGTACTTC. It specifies CASSLKEQTQYF.

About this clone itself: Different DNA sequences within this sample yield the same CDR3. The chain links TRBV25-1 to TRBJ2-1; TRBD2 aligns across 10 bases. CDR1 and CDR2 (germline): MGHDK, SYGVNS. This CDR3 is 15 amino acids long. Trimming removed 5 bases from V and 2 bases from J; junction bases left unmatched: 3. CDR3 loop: CASSPSGRAYNEQFF. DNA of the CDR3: TGTGCCAGCAGTCCGAGCGGGAGGGCCTACAATGAGCAGTTCTTC.

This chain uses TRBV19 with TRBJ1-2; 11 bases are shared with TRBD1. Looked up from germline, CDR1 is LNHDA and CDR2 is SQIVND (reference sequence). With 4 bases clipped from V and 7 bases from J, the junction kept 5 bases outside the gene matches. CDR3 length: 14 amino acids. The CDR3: CASSTGTGGRGYTF. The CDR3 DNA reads TGTGCCAGTAGTACCGGGACAGGGGGACGTGGCTACACCTTC.

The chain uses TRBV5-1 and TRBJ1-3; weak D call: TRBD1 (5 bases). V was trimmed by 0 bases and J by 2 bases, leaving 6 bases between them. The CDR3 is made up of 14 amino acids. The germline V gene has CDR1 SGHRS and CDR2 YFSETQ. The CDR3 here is CASSLAGTGNTIYF. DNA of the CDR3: TGCGCCAGCAGCTTGGCAGGGACTGGAAACACCATATATTTT.

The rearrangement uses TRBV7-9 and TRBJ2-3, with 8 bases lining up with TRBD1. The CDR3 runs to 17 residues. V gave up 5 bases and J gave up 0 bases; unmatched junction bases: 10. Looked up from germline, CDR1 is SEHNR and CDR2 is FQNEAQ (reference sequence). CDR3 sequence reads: CASSKSRTGTSTDTQYF. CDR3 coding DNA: TGTGCCAGCAGCAAATCCCGGACAGGGACTAGCACAGATACGCAGTATTTT.

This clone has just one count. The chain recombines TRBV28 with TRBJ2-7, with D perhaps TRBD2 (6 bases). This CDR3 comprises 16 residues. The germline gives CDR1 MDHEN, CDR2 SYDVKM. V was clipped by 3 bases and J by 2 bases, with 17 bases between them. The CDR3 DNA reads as TGTGCCAGCAGTTTTCTGGCATCGGAGGGTCCCTACGAGCAGTACTTC. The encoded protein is CASSFLASEGPYEQYF.

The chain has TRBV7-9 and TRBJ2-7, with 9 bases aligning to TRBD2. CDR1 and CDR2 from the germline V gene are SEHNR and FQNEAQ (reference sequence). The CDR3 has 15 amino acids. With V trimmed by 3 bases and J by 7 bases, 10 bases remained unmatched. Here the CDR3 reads CASSFSGSPTEEQYF. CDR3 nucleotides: TGTGCCAGCAGCTTTAGCGGGAGCCCCACTGAAGAGCAGTACTTC.

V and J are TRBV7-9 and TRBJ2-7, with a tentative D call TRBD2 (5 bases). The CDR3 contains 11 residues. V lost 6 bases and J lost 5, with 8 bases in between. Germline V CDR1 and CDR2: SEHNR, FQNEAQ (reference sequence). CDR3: CASSTGNEQYF. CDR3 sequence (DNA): TGTGCCAGCAGTACGGGGAACGAGCAGTACTTC.

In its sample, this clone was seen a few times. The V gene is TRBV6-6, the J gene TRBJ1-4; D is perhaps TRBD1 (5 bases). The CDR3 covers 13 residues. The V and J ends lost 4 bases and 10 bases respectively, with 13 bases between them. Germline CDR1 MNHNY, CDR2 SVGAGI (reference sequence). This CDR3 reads CASSSRGVRKLFF. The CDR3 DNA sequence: TGTGCCAGCAGTTCCCGGGGGGTTCGAAAACTGTTTTTT.

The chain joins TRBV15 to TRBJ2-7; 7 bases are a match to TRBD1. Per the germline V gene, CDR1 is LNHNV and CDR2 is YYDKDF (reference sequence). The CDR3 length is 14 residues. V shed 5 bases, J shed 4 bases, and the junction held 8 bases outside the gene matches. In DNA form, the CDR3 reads TGTGCCACCAGCGGGTTCGACAGGGTGTACGAGCAGTACTTC. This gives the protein CATSGFDRVYEQYF.

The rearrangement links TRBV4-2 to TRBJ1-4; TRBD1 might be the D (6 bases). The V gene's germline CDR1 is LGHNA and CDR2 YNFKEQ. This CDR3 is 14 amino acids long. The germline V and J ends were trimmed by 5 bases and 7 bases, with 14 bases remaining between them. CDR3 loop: CASSFGQYSEKLFF. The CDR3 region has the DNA TGTGCCAGCAGCTTCGGACAGTACAGTGAAAAACTGTTTTTT.

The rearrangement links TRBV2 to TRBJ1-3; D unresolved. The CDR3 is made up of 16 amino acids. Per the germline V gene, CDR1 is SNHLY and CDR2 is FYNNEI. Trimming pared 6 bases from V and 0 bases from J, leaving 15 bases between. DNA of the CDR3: TGTGCCAGCAGGACCCTCCCGGGGAGCTCTGGAAACACCATATATTTT. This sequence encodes CASRTLPGSSGNTIYF.

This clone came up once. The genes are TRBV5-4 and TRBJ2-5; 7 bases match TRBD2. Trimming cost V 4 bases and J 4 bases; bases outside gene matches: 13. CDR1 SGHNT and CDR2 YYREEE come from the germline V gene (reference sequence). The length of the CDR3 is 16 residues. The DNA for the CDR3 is TGTGCCAGCAGCCCTGGAATGGGCGGGAGTGGAGAGACCCAGTACTTC. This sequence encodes CASSPGMGGSGETQYF. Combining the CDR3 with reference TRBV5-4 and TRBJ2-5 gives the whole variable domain ETGVTQSPTHLIKTRGQQVTLRCSSQSGHNTVSWYQQALGQGPQFIFQYYREEENGRGNFPPRFSGLQFPNYSSELNVNALELDDSALYLCASSPGMGGSGETQYFGPGTRLLVL.

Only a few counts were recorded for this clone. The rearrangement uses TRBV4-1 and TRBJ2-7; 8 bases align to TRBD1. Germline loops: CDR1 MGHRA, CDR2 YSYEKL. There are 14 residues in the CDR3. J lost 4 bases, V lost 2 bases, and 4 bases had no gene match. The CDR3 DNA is TGCGCCAGCAGCCAACTCAGGGGGCAGTACGAGCAGTACTTC. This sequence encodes CASSQLRGQYEQYF.

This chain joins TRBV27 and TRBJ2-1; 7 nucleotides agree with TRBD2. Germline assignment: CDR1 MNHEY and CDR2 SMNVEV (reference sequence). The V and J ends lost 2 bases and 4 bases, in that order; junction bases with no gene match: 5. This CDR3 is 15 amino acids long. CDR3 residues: CASSLGAGVYNEQFF. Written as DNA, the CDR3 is TGTGCCAGCAGTTTAGGGGCGGGAGTTTACAATGAGCAGTTCTTC.

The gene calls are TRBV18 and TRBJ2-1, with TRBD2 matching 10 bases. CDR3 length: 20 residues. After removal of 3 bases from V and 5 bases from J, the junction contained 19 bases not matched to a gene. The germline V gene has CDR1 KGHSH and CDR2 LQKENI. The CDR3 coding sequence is TGTGCCAGCTCACCTATTCAGCGGGAGGGCCTTTGGGTTACGAACAATGAGCAGTTCTTC. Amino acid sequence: CASSPIQREGLWVTNNEQFF.

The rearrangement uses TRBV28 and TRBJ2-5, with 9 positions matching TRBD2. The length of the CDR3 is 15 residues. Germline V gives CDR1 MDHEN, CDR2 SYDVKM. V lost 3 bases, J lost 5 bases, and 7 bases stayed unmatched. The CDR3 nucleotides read TGTGCCAGCAGTTTCCCCCTAGCGGGAACCGAGACCCAGTACTTC. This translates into CASSFPLAGTETQYF.

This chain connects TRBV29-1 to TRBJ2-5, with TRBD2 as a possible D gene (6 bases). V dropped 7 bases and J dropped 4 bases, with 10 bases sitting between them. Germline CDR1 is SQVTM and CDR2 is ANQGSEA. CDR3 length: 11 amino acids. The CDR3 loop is CSATSPETQYF. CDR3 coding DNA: TGCAGCGCAACTAGCCCAGAGACCCAGTACTTC.

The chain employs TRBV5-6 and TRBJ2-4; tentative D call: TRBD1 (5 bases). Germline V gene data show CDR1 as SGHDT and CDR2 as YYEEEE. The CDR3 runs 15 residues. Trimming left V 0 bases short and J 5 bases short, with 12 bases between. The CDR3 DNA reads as TGTGCCAGCAGCTTGGGCAGGGTGGTGGAAAACATTCAGTACTTC. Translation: CASSLGRVVENIQYF. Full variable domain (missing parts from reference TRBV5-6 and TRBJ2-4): DAGVTQSPTHLIKTRGQQVTLRCSPKSGHDTVSWYQQALGQGPQFIFQYYEEEERQRGNFPDRFSGHQFPNYSSELNVNALLLGDSALYLCASSLGRVVENIQYFGAGTRLSVL.

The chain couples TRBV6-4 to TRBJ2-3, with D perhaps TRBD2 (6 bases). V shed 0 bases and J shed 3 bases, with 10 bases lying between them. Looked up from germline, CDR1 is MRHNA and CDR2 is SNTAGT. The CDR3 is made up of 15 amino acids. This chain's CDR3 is CASSDSGLITDTQYF. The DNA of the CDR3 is TGTGCCAGCAGTGACTCGGGACTCATAACAGATACGCAGTATTTT.

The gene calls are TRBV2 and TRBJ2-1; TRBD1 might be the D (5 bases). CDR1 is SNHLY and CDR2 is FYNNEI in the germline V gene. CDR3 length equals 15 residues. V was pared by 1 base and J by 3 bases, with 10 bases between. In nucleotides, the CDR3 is TGTGCCAGCAGTGAAGAAGGTCAGGGCTACAATGAGCAGTTCTTC. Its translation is CASSEEGQGYNEQFF.

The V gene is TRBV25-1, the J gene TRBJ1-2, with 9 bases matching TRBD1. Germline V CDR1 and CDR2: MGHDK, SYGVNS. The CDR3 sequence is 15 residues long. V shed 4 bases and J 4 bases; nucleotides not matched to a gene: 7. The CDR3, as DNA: TGTGCCAGCAGTGGGACAGGGGAAGGGTTCTATGGCTACACCTTC. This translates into CASSGTGEGFYGYTF.

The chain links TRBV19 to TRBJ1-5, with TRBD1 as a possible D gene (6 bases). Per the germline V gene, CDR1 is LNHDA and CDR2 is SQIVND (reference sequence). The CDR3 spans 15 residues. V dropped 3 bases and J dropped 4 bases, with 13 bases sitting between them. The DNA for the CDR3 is TGTGCCAGTAGTATGGGCACAGGGCGTAATCAGCCCCAGCATTTT. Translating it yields CASSMGTGRNQPQHF.

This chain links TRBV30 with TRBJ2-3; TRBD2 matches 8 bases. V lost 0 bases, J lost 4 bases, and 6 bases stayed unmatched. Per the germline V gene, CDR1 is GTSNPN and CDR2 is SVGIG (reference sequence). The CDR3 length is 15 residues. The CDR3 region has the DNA TGTGCCTGGAGTGTAGGTAGCGGGAACGCAGATACGCAGTATTTT. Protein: CAWSVGSGNADTQYF.

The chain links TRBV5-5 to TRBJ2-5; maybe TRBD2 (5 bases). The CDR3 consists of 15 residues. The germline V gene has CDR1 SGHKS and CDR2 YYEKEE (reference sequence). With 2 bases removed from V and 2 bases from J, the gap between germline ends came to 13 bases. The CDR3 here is CASSLAVLVQETQYF. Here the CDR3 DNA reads TGTGCCAGCAGCTTAGCGGTACTAGTGCAAGAGACCCAGTACTTC.

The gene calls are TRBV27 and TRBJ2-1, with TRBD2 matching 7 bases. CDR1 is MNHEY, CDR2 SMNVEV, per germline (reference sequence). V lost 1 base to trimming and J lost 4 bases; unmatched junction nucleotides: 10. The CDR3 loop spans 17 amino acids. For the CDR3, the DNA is TGTGCCAGCAGTTTATATATTGGGGACTACCAGTACAATGAGCAGTTCTTC. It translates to CASSLYIGDYQYNEQFF.

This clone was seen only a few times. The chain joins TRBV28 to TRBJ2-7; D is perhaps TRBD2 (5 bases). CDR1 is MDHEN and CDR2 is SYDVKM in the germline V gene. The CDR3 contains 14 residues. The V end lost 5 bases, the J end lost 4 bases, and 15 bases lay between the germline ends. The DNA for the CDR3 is TGTGCCAGCAGTGACGTCGGGGTAGAGTACGAGCAGTACTTC. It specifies CASSDVGVEYEQYF.

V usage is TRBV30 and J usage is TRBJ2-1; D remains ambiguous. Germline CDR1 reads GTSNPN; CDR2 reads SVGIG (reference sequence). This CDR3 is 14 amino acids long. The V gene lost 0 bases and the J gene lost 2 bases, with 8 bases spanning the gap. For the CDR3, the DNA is TGTGCCTGGAGTGTCAGTTCTGCCTACAATGAGCAGTTCTTC. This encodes CAWSVSSAYNEQFF.

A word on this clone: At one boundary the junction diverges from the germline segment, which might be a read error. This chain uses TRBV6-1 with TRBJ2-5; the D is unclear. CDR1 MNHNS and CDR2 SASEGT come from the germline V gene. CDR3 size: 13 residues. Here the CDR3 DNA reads TGTGCCAGCACTGAATTCCCTAAAGAGACCCAGTACTTC. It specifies CASTEFPKETQYF.

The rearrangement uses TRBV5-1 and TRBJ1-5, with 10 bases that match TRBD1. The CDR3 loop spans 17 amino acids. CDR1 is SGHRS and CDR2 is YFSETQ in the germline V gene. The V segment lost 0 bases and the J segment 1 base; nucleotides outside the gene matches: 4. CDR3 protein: CASSLEGTGVSNQPQHF. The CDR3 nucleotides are TGCGCCAGCAGCTTGGAGGGGACAGGGGTAAGCAATCAGCCCCAGCATTTT.

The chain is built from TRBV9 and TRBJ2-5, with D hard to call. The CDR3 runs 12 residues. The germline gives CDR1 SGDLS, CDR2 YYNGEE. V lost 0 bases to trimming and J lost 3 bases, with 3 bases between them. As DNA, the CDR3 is TGTGCCAGCAGCGTAGCTGAAGAGACCCAGTACTTC. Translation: CASSVAEETQYF. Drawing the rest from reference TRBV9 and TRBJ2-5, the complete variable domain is DSGVTQTPKHLITATGQRVTLRCSPRSGDLSVYWYQQSLDQGLQFLIQYYNGEERAKGNILERFSAQQFPDLHSELNLSSLELGDSALYFCASSVAEETQYFGPGTRLLVL.

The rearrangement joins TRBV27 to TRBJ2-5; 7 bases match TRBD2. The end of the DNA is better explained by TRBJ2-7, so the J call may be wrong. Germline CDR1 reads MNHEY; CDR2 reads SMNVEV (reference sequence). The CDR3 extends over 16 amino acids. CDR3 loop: CASSLSFSGYSYEQYF. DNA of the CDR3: TGTGCCAGCAGTTTATCCTTTAGCGGGTACTCCTACGAGCAGTACTTC.